This T cell receptor (beta chain) stems from a study of blood T cell repertoires in COVID-19 (dated by TCRdb to the early 2020s). About the investigation overall: Collaborator samples came from the United States, Italy and Spain and covered acute and convalescent phases of COVID-19. The prospective study material was composed of cDNA or gDNA derived from T cells, B-cell-depleted T cells, or PBMCs. Deeply sampled blood TCRbeta repertoires from subjects exposed to, actively infected with, or recovered from COVID-19 were included in the dataset. The repertoires were released in a freely available public database meant as a resource for research on the immune response to SARS-CoV-2. Samples came from the ongoing ImmuneRACE study (first 160 participants) plus 1,254 subjects from 6 global collaborators. The sample metadata nearly always contained a de-identified subject ID, COVID-19 status, age in years and sex. Where available, HLA class I and class II types were taken from metadata supplied by the sample provider and were not determined by assay-based typing. On the study overall, not on this receptor specifically: The quantity of clinical and demographic metadata differed by source and by participant and was supplied without curation.

The CDR3 sequence holds 14 residues, the cysteine and phenylalanine included. Only CDR3 DNA remains: 42 bases, in frame from the first base. The germline V end is reduced by 6 bases and the J end by 7 bases; junction bases left unmatched: 8. The germline V gene provides CDR1 MGHDK and CDR2 SYGVNS. One collaborating source in Seattle enrolled patients while the patients were actively infected and followed the patients over time throughout the course of disease. Each collaborating institution followed its own protocols to collect whole blood in K2EDTA tubes. For TCRbeta analysis, collaborator samples were shipped as frozen whole blood, as isolated PBMCs, or as DNA extracted from either sample type. Details on this clone: Its antigen remains unidentified. Base qualities are not provided; no much larger clone lies one nucleotide away.

TCRbeta CDR3 regions were amplified from genomic DNA using the immunoSEQ Assay, a bias-controlled multiplex PCR. In the source study's methods: Nucleated cell counts per sample were estimated from amplification of reference gene primers within the assay. To quantify the absolute abundance of each unique TCRbeta CDR3 rearrangement, sequence reads were collapsed and filtered. For each sample, productive Simpson clonality was calculated as the square root of Simpson's diversity index over productive rearrangements. Sourced from immuneACCESS, this table was stored by TCRdb with only in-frame sequences that have V and J called. A share of the clones is absent; for the studies checked, an unresolved V gene accounts for under half, and the remainder has no known explanation. That table furnishes V, J and clone size, whereas the DNA furnished D and trimming. Recorded for this sample are 150,000 to 200,000 clones; around four fifths of them occurred a single time. Of the sample, 6% to 8.5% is held by the ten largest clones.

The rearrangement combines TRBV25-1 with TRBJ2-1; TRBD1 lines up with 8 middle nucleotides. The sample taken for sequencing was peripheral blood. The TCR comes from a woman aged 70-85 years with COVID-19, enrolled during active disease. The CDR3 protein: CASSIQGAVNEQFF. The nucleotides are TGTGCCAGCAGCATTCAGGGGGCGGTAAATGAGCAGTTCTTC. The reference TRBV25-1 and TRBJ2-1 proteins fill in what lies around the CDR3, so the full variable domain reads EADIYQTPRYLVIGTGKKITLECSQTMGHDKMYWYQQDPGMELHLIHYSYGVNSTEKGDLSSESTVSRIRTEHFPLTLESARPSHTSQYLCASSIQGAVNEQFFGPGTRLTVL.